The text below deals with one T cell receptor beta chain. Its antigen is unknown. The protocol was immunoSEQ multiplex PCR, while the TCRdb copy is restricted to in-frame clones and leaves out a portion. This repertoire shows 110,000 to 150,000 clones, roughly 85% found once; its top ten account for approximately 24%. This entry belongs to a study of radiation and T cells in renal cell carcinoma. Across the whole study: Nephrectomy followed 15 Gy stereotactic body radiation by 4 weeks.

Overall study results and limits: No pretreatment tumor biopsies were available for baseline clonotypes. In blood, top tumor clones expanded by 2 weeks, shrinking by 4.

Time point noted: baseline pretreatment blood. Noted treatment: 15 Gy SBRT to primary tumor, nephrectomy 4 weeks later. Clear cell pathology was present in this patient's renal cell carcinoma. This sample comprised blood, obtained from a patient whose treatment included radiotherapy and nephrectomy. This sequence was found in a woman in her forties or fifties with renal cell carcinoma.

CDR3 nucleotides: TGCAGTGCCACGGTCCAGGGGTTGGCTTTCTTT. This sequence encodes CSATVQGLAFF. The chain recombines TRBV20-1 with TRBJ1-1; tentatively, D is TRBD1 (6 bases). Between the trimmed V and J ends, which lost 6 bases and 11 bases, there was a span of 16 bases. CDR1 and CDR2 from the germline V gene are DFQATT and SNEGSKA (reference sequence). This CDR3 region has 11 residues.